This T cell receptor beta chain was identified during a study of blood T cell repertoires in COVID-19. Background on the study: T cells, B-cell-depleted T cells, or PBMCs provided the cDNA or gDNA that served as material.

CDR1 and CDR2 (germline): SGHRS, YFSETQ. Trimming removed 3 bases at V and 10 bases at J, with 23 bases between. This CDR3 region has 16 residues. The assay was immunoSEQ multiplex PCR, and TCRdb's table has in-frame clones only and misses some. The table has 300,000 to 350,000 clones, 87% seen once. The Seattle patients joined while their infection was active and were tracked longitudinally afterward. The gene calls are TRBV5-1 and TRBJ2-1; D perhaps matches TRBD1 (6 bases). The source material was peripheral blood. The receptor was isolated from a man aged 30 to 45 with COVID-19, enrolled during active disease. The DNA for the CDR3 is TGCGCCAGCAGCTCCACTCGGGAACAGGGTGGCGGCGAGCAGTTCTTC. It specifies CASSSTREQGGGEQFF.